A selection of T cell receptor beta chains follows, all from one sample in a study of blood T cells in healthy people across ages. Via MiXCR, TCRdb re-called the 5' RACE reads, giving one row per CDR3 protein. The table includes over 700,000 distinct CDR3 sequences, approximately 53% detected once. Sequenced sample: blood. Receptors originate from a man aged 80 or over in good health. Both conserved end residues are part of each CDR3. D genes are given only for firm matches. Some rows mark clone size as missing; the rest say once, few, many or name a class of expanded clone.

clone size	D gene	V gene	J gene	CDR3 protein	CDR3 DNA
.	TRBD2	TRBV28	TRBJ2-5	CASSSPAGVRETQYF	TGTGCCAGCAGTTCGCCAGCGGGAGTGCGAGAGACCCAGTACTTC
.	TRBD1	TRBV12-3/TRBV12-4	TRBJ1-1	CASSYQGQALFATEAFF	TGTGCCAGCAGTTACCAGGGACAGGCTTTATTTGCCACTGAAGCTTTCTTT
.	.	TRBV4-1	TRBJ1-4	CASSQVRSQGEKLFF	TGCGCCAGCAGCCAAGTACGGTCTCAGGGGGAAAAACTGTTTTTT
.	.	TRBV11-2	TRBJ2-5	CASSLYGREETQYF	TGTGCCAGCAGCTTATACGGCAGGGAAGAGACCCAGTACTTC
few	.	TRBV12-3/TRBV12-4	TRBJ2-3	CASSSSGTDTQYF	TGTGCCAGCAGTTCATCCGGGACAGATACGCAGTATTTT
once	TRBD2	TRBV20-1	TRBJ2-1	CSARDPWASGTFGQFF	TGCAGTGCTAGAGACCCGTGGGCGAGCGGGACTTTTGGGCAGTTCTTC
.	.	TRBV6-4	TRBJ2-1	CASSDGNRHNEQFF	TGTGCCAGCAGTGACGGGAACCGACACAATGAGCAGTTCTTC
.	TRBD2	TRBV27	TRBJ2-1	CASSLFFSAGLADHSYNEQFF	TGTGCCAGCAGTTTATTTTTTTCGGCGGGACTAGCGGACCACTCCTACAATGAGCAGTTCTTC
many	.	TRBV2	TRBJ2-7	CASSGGLSYEQYF	TGTGCCAGCAGCGGAGGGTTGTCCTACGAGCAGTACTTC
.	TRBD1	TRBV5-1	TRBJ2-7	CASSPLGTGPLEQYF	TGCGCCAGCAGCCCCCTTGGGACAGGGCCTCTCGAGCAGTACTTC
many	.	TRBV24-1	TRBJ2-3	CATSDPTSLKADTQYF	TGTGCCACCAGTGACCCGACTAGTTTAAAGGCAGATACGCAGTATTTT
.	TRBD2	TRBV12-3/TRBV12-4	TRBJ2-1	CASRSQRDSYNEQFF	TGTGCCAGCAGAAGTCAGCGGGACTCCTACAATGAGCAGTTCTTC
.	.	TRBV25-1	TRBJ2-3	CASGGGVTDTQYF	TGTGCCAGTGGGGGTGGTGTAACAGATACGCAGTATTTT
once	.	TRBV6-5	TRBJ2-4	CASSAGPGTVQYF	TGTGCCAGCAGCGCCGGGCCAGGGACGGTTCAGTACTTC
.	TRBD1	TRBV9	TRBJ2-1	CASSVGQGGPYNEQFF	TGTGCCAGCAGCGTAGGACAGGGGGGGCCCTACAATGAGCAGTTCTTC
.	.	TRBV3-1	TRBJ1-2	CASSQSGQNYGYTF	TGTGCCAGCAGCCAATCCGGACAGAACTATGGCTACACCTTC
few	TRBD1	TRBV11-2	TRBJ2-3	CASRPWDRVRDTQYF	TGTGCCAGCAGGCCCTGGGACAGGGTGAGAGATACGCAGTATTTT
.	TRBD2	TRBV27	TRBJ2-7	CASSFLAAPYEQYF	TGTGCCAGCAGTTTCCTAGCGGCACCCTACGAGCAGTACTTC
.	TRBD2	TRBV27	TRBJ2-7	CASSLSAGGAYNEQYF	TGTGCCAGCAGTCTCTCAGCGGGAGGGGCCTACAATGAGCAGTACTTC
.	.	TRBV20-1	TRBJ2-7	CSARAGPTYEQYF	TGCAGTGCTAGAGCGGGGCCGACCTACGAGCAGTACTTC
.	.	TRBV7-2	TRBJ2-3	CASSPPDTDTQYF	TGTGCCAGCAGCCCCCCCGACACAGATACGCAGTATTTT
few	TRBD1	TRBV20-1	TRBJ2-7	CSARAPPGTGFSEQYF	TGCAGTGCTAGAGCCCCCCCCGGGACAGGGTTCTCCGAGCAGTACTTC
.	.	TRBV29-1	TRBJ2-7	CSVESSYEQYF	TGCAGCGTTGAGTCATCCTACGAGCAGTACTTC
.	.	TRBV3-1	TRBJ1-1	CASSPSRLGRYSEAFF	TGTGCCAGCAGCCCCAGTAGGCTCGGGAGATACAGTGAAGCTTTCTTT
.	TRBD2	TRBV7-2	TRBJ2-7	CASSLAPTSGSGAYEQYF	TGTGCCAGCAGCTTAGCGCCGACTAGCGGGAGTGGGGCCTACGAGCAGTACTTC
few	.	TRBV2	TRBJ2-5	CASSSGTHQETQYF	TGTGCCAGCTCCTCCGGGACACATCAAGAGACCCAGTACTTC
.	TRBD1	TRBV11-2	TRBJ2-1	CASSRGQAAYNEQFF	TGTGCCAGCAGCAGGGGACAGGCTGCCTACAATGAGCAGTTCTTC
few	.	TRBV20-1	TRBJ2-7	CSARDQGTGLREQYF	TGCAGTGCTAGAGATCAAGGCACGGGACTGAGGGAGCAGTACTTC
.	.	TRBV28	TRBJ2-7	CASSRTLITYEQYF	TGTGCCAGCAGTCGGACTCTGATTACCTACGAGCAGTACTTC
.	.	TRBV21-1	TRBJ2-7	CAGEQGSYEQYF	TGTGCCGGAGAACAGGGCTCCTACGAGCAGTACTTC
.	.	TRBV12-5	TRBJ1-5	CASGLGNSWLQPQHF	TGTGCTAGTGGTTTGGGCAACAGTTGGCTCCAGCCCCAGCATTTT
.	TRBD1	TRBV5-6	TRBJ1-1	CASSLGDRGSAAFF	TGTGCCAGCAGCTTGGGGGACAGGGGGTCGGCAGCTTTCTTT
.	TRBD2	TRBV9	TRBJ2-5	CASSAQSGRRQETQYF	TGTGCCAGCAGCGCACAAAGCGGGAGGCGGCAAGAGACCCAGTACTTC
.	.	TRBV5-5	TRBJ1-4	CASSFSRTDEKLFF	TGTGCCAGCAGCTTTTCCCGCACGGATGAAAAACTGTTTTTT
.	.	TRBV18	TRBJ2-5	CASSRMTGTQETQYF	TGTGCCAGCTCAAGAATGACAGGGACTCAAGAGACCCAGTACTTC
.	.	TRBV21-1	TRBJ1-2	CASSVENGRGITCDGCTF	TGTGCCAGCAGCGTAGAAAACGGCAGGGGGATAACGTGCGATGGCTGCACCTTC
few	TRBD1	TRBV20-1	TRBJ2-5	CSAVIQGSRGETQYF	TGCAGTGCAGTGATACAGGGGTCCAGGGGGGAGACCCAGTACTTC
.	TRBD2	TRBV12-3/TRBV12-4	TRBJ2-7	CASRRTGTSGGEQYF	TGTGCCAGCAGGCGTACCGGGACTAGCGGAGGCGAGCAGTACTTC
.	TRBD2	TRBV5-1	TRBJ2-7	CASSLGVAGTSYEQYF	TGCGCCAGCAGCTTGGGGGTAGCGGGAACCTCCTACGAGCAGTACTTC
few	.	TRBV2	TRBJ2-3	CASTTGIYAYF	TGTGCCAGCACCACTGGGATATACGCGTATTTT
.	.	TRBV28	TRBJ2-5	CASRRRGLAGTQYF	TGTGCCAGCAGGAGACGGGGGCTGGCGGGGACCCAGTACTTC
.	TRBD1	TRBV2	TRBJ2-1	CASTDRIYNEQFF	TGTGCCAGCACGGACAGGATATACAATGAGCAGTTCTTC
.	.	TRBV27	TRBJ2-7	CASSTPLRSSYEQYF	TGTGCCAGCAGTACACCTCTAAGGAGCTCCTACGAGCAGTACTTC
.	TRBD1	TRBV20-1	TRBJ2-5	CSARYPRQGQETQYF	TGCAGTGCTAGATACCCCCGACAGGGGCAAGAGACCCAGTACTTC
once	.	TRBV10-3	TRBJ2-1	CAITKYKGGSSYNEQFF	TGTGCCATCACCAAATATAAGGGGGGGAGCTCCTACAATGAGCAGTTCTTC
.	TRBD2	TRBV2	TRBJ2-7	CASSVERGISYEQYF	TGTGCCAGCAGTGTAGAGCGGGGGATCTCCTACGAGCAGTACTTC
few	.	TRBV3-1	TRBJ2-2	CASSPPGGGTGELFF	TGTGCCAGCAGCCCGCCAGGGGGAGGCACCGGGGAGCTGTTTTTT
.	.	TRBV27	TRBJ1-6	CASTDLGNSPLHF	TGTGCCAGCACAGACCTAGGAAATTCACCCCTCCACTTT
.	TRBD2	TRBV20-1	TRBJ2-1	CSARDLGWTSGYNEQFF	TGCAGTGCTAGAGATCTAGGTTGGACTAGCGGTTACAATGAGCAGTTCTTC
few	TRBD1	TRBV5-1	TRBJ2-2	CASSPGQGSGELFF	TGCGCCAGCAGCCCCGGACAGGGCTCGGGAGAGCTGTTTTTT